The sequence of this T cell receptor beta chain was determined in a study of CD8 T cells in ankylosing spondylitis. General study results and limits: With a CD8+ phenotype, disease-linked clones were relatively rare in peripheral blood. Some motif variants had been reported before (in reactive arthritis synovial fluid and blood). Disease-linked clones reportedly showed significant enrichment in matched ankylosing spondylitis synovial fluid.

Libraries of TCR beta came from quantitative 5'-RACE with molecular barcodes. TCRdb re-called the 5' RACE reads with MiXCR, one entry per CDR3 protein. Of some 300,000 distinct CDR3 sequences listed, around 21% are singletons. A remark on this clonotype: Antigen unknown. A read error may produce the germline difference seen at one junction end.

This receptor was identified in a female donor with ankylosing spondylitis or in good health (not recorded which). The source material was blood, either unsorted or a sorted T cell fraction (not recorded which).

The CDR3 nucleotides are TGCAGTGCTAGAGATTTCGGGCGACGGGCATGGACCCAGCACTTC. It is translated as CSARDFGRRAWTQHF. The chain recombines TRBV20-1 with TRBJ2-5; D remains ambiguous. This CDR3 is 15 amino acids long. Germline V gene data show CDR1 as DFQATT and CDR2 as SNEGSKA (reference sequence).